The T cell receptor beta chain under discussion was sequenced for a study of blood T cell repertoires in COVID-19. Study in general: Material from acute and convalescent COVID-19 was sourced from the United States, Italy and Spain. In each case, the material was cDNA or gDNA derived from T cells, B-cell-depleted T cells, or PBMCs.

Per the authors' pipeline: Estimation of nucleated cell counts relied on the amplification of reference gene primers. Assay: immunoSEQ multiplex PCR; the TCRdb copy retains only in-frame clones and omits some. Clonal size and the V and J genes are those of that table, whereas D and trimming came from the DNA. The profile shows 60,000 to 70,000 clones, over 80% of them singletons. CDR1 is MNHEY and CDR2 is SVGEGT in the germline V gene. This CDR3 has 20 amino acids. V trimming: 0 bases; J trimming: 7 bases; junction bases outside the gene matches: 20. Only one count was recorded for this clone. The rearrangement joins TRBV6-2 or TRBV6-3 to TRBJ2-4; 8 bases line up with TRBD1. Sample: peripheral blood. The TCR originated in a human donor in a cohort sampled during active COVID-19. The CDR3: CASSYSGPRDRTVFMNIQYF. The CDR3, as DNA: TGTGCCAGCAGTTACTCGGGGCCTCGGGACAGGACGGTTTTTATGAACATTCAGTACTTC.